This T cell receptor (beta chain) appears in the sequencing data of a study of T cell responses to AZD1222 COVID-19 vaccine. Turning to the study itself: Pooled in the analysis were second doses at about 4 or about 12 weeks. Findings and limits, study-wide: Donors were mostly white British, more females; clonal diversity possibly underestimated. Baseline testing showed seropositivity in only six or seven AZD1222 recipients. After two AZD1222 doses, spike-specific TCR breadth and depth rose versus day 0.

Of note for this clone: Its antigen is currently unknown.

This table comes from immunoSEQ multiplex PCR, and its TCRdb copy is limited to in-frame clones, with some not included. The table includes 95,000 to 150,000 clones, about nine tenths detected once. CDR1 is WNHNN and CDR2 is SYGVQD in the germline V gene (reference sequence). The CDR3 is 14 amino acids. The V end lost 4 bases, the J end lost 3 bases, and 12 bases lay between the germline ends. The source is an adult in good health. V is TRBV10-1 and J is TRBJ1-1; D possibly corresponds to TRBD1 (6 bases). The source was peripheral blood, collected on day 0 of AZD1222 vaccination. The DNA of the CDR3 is TGCGCCAGCAGTGGGAAGCACAGGGACACTGAAGCTTTCTTT. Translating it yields CASSGKHRDTEAFF.